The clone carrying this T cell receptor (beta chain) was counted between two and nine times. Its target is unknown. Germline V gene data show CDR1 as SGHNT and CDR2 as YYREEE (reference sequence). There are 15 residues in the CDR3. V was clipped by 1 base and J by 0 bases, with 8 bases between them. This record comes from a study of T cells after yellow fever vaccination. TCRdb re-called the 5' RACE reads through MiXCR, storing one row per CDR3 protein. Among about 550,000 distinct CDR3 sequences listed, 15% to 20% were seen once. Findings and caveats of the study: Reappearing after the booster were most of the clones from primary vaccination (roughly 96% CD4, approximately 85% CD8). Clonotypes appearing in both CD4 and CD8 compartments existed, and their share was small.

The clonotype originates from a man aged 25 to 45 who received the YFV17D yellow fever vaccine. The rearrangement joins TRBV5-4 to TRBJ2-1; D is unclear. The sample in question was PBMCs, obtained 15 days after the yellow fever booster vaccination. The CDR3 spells CASSLLYSSYNEQFF. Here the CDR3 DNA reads TGTGCCAGCAGCTTGTTGTATAGCTCCTACAATGAGCAGTTCTTC.